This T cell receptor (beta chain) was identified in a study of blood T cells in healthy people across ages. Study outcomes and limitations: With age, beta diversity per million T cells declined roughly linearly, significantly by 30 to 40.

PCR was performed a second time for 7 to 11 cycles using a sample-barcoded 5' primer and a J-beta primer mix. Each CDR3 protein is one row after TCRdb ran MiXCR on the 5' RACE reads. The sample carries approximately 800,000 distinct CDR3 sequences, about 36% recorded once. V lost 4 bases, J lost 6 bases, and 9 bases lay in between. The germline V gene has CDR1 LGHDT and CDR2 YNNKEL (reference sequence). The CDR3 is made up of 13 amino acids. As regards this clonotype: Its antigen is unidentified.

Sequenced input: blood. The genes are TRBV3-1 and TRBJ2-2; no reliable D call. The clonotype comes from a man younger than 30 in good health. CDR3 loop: CASSLYKAGELFF. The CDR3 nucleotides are TGTGCCAGCAGCCTATACAAGGCCGGGGAGCTGTTTTTT.